This is a list of T cell receptor beta chains from one sample in a study of control samples from healthy donors and cancer patients. Only in-frame clones appear in the TCRdb table, and some are missing; sequencing was by immunoSEQ multiplex PCR. This sample carries some 100,000 clones, approximately 90% of them seen once, and the ten largest clones take less than 8.5%. Sequenced: blood. These receptors all stem from a young man in good health. The CDR3 runs from the conserved cysteine through the conserved F or W. D genes are given only for firm matches. Clone sizes are given selectively: once, few, many, or a class where the clone is expanded.

size	D	V	J	CDR3	DNA
few	.	TRBV24-1	TRBJ2-5	CATSDLSQKETQYF	TGTGCCACCAGTGATTTGTCGCAGAAAGAGACCCAGTACTTC
.	.	TRBV19	TRBJ1-6	CASMETGSYNSPLHF	TGTGCCAGTATGGAAACAGGCTCCTATAATTCACCCCTCCACTTT
.	TRBD1	TRBV10-3	TRBJ1-3	CATSVQTGEGGNTIYF	TGTGCCACCTCTGTTCAAACAGGGGAGGGCGGAAACACCATATATTTT
.	TRBD1	TRBV30	TRBJ1-1	CAWSRGQAFF	TGTGCCTGGAGTAGGGGGCAAGCTTTCTTT
.	.	TRBV19	TRBJ1-2	CASSTSDGGYYGYTF	TGTGCCAGTAGTACTAGCGACGGAGGATACTATGGCTACACCTTC
.	TRBD1	TRBV19	TRBJ1-5	CATGTGQYSNQPQHF	TGTGCCACGGGGACAGGGCAATATAGCAATCAGCCCCAGCATTTT
.	TRBD2	TRBV7-9	TRBJ2-3	CASSLGDRLATQYF	TGTGCCAGCAGCTTAGGGGATAGACTAGCGACGCAGTATTTT
.	.	TRBV24-1	TRBJ1-1	CATSDNPPRTEAFF	TGTGCCACCAGTGATAACCCCCCGCGGACTGAAGCTTTCTTT
.	.	TRBV11-2	TRBJ2-3	CASSLDHGRSTDTQYF	TGTGCCAGCAGCTTAGATCACGGGAGAAGCACAGATACGCAGTATTTT
once	TRBD2	TRBV3-1/TRBV3-2	TRBJ2-5	CASSLRGGRETQYF	TGTGCCAGCAGCCTACGGGGGGGGCGAGAGACCCAGTACTTC
once	.	TRBV30	TRBJ1-1	CAWSLSGGTEAFF	TGTGCCTGGAGTTTGTCTGGGGGCACTGAAGCTTTCTTT
.	.	TRBV7-8	TRBJ2-7	CASSLEGLKQYF	TGTGCCAGCAGCTTAGAGGGTTTGAAGCAGTACTTC
.	.	TRBV27	TRBJ1-1	CASRGAVYTEAFF	TGTGCCAGCAGGGGGGCGGTTTACACTGAAGCTTTCTTT
.	TRBD2	TRBV28	TRBJ2-7	CASSFLAGGLHEQYF	TGTGCCAGCAGTTTCCTAGCGGGAGGGCTCCACGAGCAGTACTTC
.	.	TRBV15	TRBJ1-5	CATSREGAGNQPQHF	TGTGCCACCAGCAGAGAGGGGGCTGGCAATCAGCCCCAGCATTTT
once	.	TRBV28	TRBJ2-7	CASRGHLPYEQYF	TGTGCCAGCAGAGGACATTTACCTTACGAGCAGTACTTC
.	TRBD1	TRBV7-2	TRBJ2-7	CASNGGQGKYEQYF	TGTGCCAGCAATGGGGGACAGGGAAAGTACGAGCAGTACTTC
once	.	TRBV9	TRBJ2-7	CASSPPEAIYEQYF	TGTGCCAGCAGCCCTCCGGAGGCCATCTACGAGCAGTACTTC
.	.	TRBV10-1	TRBJ1-5	CASSPPQPQHF	TGCGCCAGCAGCCCGCCACAGCCCCAGCATTTT
.	.	TRBV2	TRBJ2-3	CASSRVYPDTQYF	TGTGCCAGTAGCAGGGTTTACCCAGATACGCAGTATTTT
.	.	TRBV6-5	TRBJ1-1	CASSRVGVNTEAFF	TGTGCCAGCAGTCGGGTTGGGGTGAACACTGAAGCTTTCTTT
once	.	TRBV5-1	TRBJ2-2	CASSVELGTGELFF	TGCGCCAGCAGCGTTGAGTTGGGCACCGGGGAGCTGTTTTTT
.	.	TRBV28	TRBJ1-4	CASSFGKGLKLFF	TGTGCCAGCAGTTTCGGAAAGGGGCTGAAACTGTTTTTT
.	.	TRBV6-1	TRBJ2-6	CASSDGGLLGSGANVLTF	TGTGCCAGCAGTGACGGGGGATTGTTGGGCTCTGGGGCCAACGTCCTGACTTTC
.	TRBD1	TRBV27	TRBJ1-5	CASSLRGGQPQHF	TGTGCCAGCAGTCTCAGGGGGGGTCAGCCCCAGCATTTT
few	TRBD1	TRBV4-3	TRBJ1-4	CASSQGTGNNEKLFF	TGCGCCAGCAGCCAAGGGACAGGAAATAATGAAAAACTGTTTTTT
once	.	TRBV9	TRBJ1-1	CASSVYGNTEAFF	TGTGCCAGCAGCGTATATGGGAACACTGAAGCTTTCTTT
.	TRBD1	TRBV3-1/TRBV3-2	TRBJ2-3	CASSQGQGRPDTQYF	TGTGCCAGCAGCCAAGGACAGGGGAGACCAGATACGCAGTATTTT
.	.	TRBV9	TRBJ1-1	CASSFFLPRTQPSTEAFF	TGTGCCAGCAGCTTCTTCCTTCCACGAACCCAACCGAGTACTGAAGCTTTCTTT
.	.	TRBV30	TRBJ1-2	CAWRSRDDYGYTF	TGTGCCTGGAGATCAAGGGATGACTATGGCTACACCTTC
.	.	TRBV4-2	TRBJ1-6	CASSQAEGNLNSPLHF	TGTGCCAGCAGCCAAGCGGAGGGGAACTTAAATTCACCCCTCCACTTT
once	.	TRBV18	TRBJ1-1	CASSHMNTEAFF	TGTGCCAGCTCACACATGAACACTGAAGCTTTCTTT
.	TRBD2	TRBV4-3	TRBJ2-3	CASSQDEGGPSDTQYF	TGCGCCAGCAGCCAAGATGAGGGAGGGCCGTCGGATACGCAGTATTTT
.	TRBD2	TRBV6-5	TRBJ2-3	CASRETSGTDTQYF	TGTGCCAGCAGGGAGACTAGCGGCACAGATACGCAGTATTTT
.	.	TRBV5-1	TRBJ2-1	CASSLLRDGRGEQFF	TGCGCCAGCAGCTTGCTGAGGGACGGGCGGGGTGAGCAGTTCTTC
few	.	TRBV6-5	TRBJ1-1	CASSYGQKTEAFF	TGTGCCAGCAGTTACGGCCAGAAGACTGAAGCTTTCTTT
.	.	TRBV10-1	TRBJ2-1	CASSDARDASSYNEQFF	TGCGCCAGCAGTGATGCCCGCGACGCGAGCTCCTACAATGAGCAGTTCTTC
.	TRBD2	TRBV19	TRBJ2-1	CASSIGLAGRDEQFF	TGTGCCAGTAGTATAGGACTAGCGGGGAGGGATGAGCAGTTCTTC
.	TRBD2	TRBV7-8	TRBJ2-3	CASSAGTSGRGGDTQYF	TGTGCCAGCAGCGCGGGAACTAGCGGGAGGGGTGGAGATACGCAGTATTTT
.	.	TRBV5-5	TRBJ2-6	CASSSIQSSGANVLTF	TGTGCCAGCAGCTCGATACAAAGCTCTGGGGCCAACGTCCTGACTTTC
.	.	TRBV2	TRBJ2-1	CASNGYGNNEQFF	TGTGCCAGCAACGGGTATGGGAACAATGAGCAGTTCTTC
.	.	TRBV4-2	TRBJ1-1	CASSQESSLNTEAFF	TGTGCCAGCAGCCAAGAGTCTTCCCTGAACACTGAAGCTTTCTTT
.	.	TRBV5-4	TRBJ1-2	CASSLSGLTYGYTF	TGTGCCAGCAGCTTATCGGGCTTAACCTATGGCTACACCTTC
.	.	TRBV21-1	TRBJ2-5	CASSKWVLKTQETQYF	TGTGCCAGCAGCAAGTGGGTTCTAAAAACTCAAGAGACCCAGTACTTC
.	.	TRBV7-3	TRBJ2-5	CASSPGAGGKETQYF	TGTGCCAGCAGCCCCGGGGCAGGGGGGAAAGAGACCCAGTACTTC